The 3 T cell receptor beta chains given below trace back to one sample, sequenced in a study of blood T cell repertoires in COVID-19 (dated by TCRdb to about 2020). Receptors were amplified or captured by the immunoSEQ multiplex PCR assay. TCRdb's version of the immuneACCESS table is confined to in-frame rearrangements and falls short of the full clone set. An unresolved V gene accounts for under half of the shortfall where checked; the remainder is of unknown origin. A total of over 90,000 clones appear in this sample, 70% to 80% of them only once. Of the sample, about 9% is held by the ten largest clones. Material for sequencing was peripheral blood. Receptors were obtained from a man aged 60-69 years with active or convalescent COVID-19.

This chain joins TRBV29-1 and TRBJ2-2; D is ambiguous. The germline V gene encodes CDR1 SQVTM and CDR2 ANQGSEA. Trimming shortened V by 5 bases and J by 4 bases, and 11 bases separated the two germline ends. This CDR3 contains 13 residues. The CDR3 DNA sequence: TGCAGCGTTTCCAGGTCAGCCACCGGGGAGCTGTTTTTT. It specifies CSVSRSATGELFF.

The J gene is TRBJ1-5, the V gene TRBV6-6; 7 positions agree with TRBD1. Per the germline V gene, CDR1 is MNHNY and CDR2 is SVGAGI (reference sequence). V trimming: 7 bases; J trimming: 4 bases; junction bases outside the gene matches: 4. The CDR3 loop spans 13 amino acids. The CDR3 bases are TGTGCCAGCATTACAGGGGCGAATCAGCCCCAGCATTTT. As protein: CASITGANQPQHF.

The chain uses TRBV7-2 and TRBJ1-1; 12 bases fit TRBD1. This CDR3 contains 18 residues. The V segment lost 1 base and the J segment 0 bases; nucleotides outside the gene matches: 6. Germline values: CDR1 SGHTA, CDR2 FQGNSA. The CDR3 spells CASSLGAWDRGLNTEAFF. Here the CDR3 DNA reads TGTGCCAGCAGCTTAGGAGCTTGGGACAGGGGGCTGAACACTGAAGCTTTCTTT.